The rows below give T cell receptor beta chains drawn from one sample of a study of cytomegalovirus exposure and HLA in healthy donors. Only in-frame clones appear in the TCRdb table, and some are missing; sequencing was by immunoSEQ multiplex PCR. This sample carries about 150,000 clones, roughly 71% of them seen once, and the ten largest clones take approximately 1.5%. The material sequenced was PBMCs. Every receptor here comes from a woman between 40 and 50 years old in good health and CMV-seronegative. Both conserved end residues are part of each CDR3. D genes are given only for firm matches.

14 TRBD1 TRBV4-2 CASSQIDRVEEQYF
17 TRBD2 TRBV27 CASTKDAAGLAGNEQFF
13 . TRBV4-3 CASSHPGVGGYTF
15 . TRBV28 CASSLPESSGNTIYF
12 . TRBV4-1 CASSHGVDEQFF
15 TRBD1 TRBV4-3 CASSHRTGEGYEQYF
15 TRBD2 TRBV27 CASSYFGLAGAEQYF
13 . TRBV11-1 CASSLGSNQPQHF
18 TRBD1 TRBV7-9 CASSLTTYKDRVNTEAFF
15 . TRBV13 CASSPRSYRNSPLHF
15 . TRBV6-4 CASSRRAGANYEQYF
14 . TRBV27 CASTRDRTHTEAFF
15 TRBD1 TRBV5-4 CASSWGTTGSHGYTF
14 . TRBV11-2 CASSLDAISYEQYF
16 . TRBV6-1 CASSELGAAGAYGYTF
12 . TRBV5-1 CASKRDTGELFF
15 TRBD1 TRBV27 CASSSAGTGSYEQFF
16 . TRBV15 CATSRAPKGAGYGYTF
15 TRBD2 TRBV5-1 CASTPGGGVYNEQFF
14 . TRBV5-1 CASSLASGGDTQYF
13 . TRBV5-4 CASSLASNYGYTF
16 TRBD1 TRBV9 CASSLHAGTGDSPLHF
14 . TRBV10-3 CAISVRGEHTEAFF
14 . TRBV7-6 CASSLAAGWYEQYF
13 . TRBV13 CASSLGQGRGYTF
17 . TRBV4-1 CASSQASGITSNQPQHF
17 . TRBV10-1 CASSGVGGPNSYNEQFF
14 . TRBV5-6 CASTPGSANYGYTF
15 . TRBV27 CASSPQVVTNSPLHF
15 . TRBV15 CATTPGGGVYNEQFF
14 . TRBV6-5 CASSRWAMNTEAFF